Here is one T cell receptor (beta chain) with its context. The antigen this receptor binds is unknown. No much larger clone is present one base from it, and per-base qualities are unavailable. The data belong to a study of cytomegalovirus exposure and HLA in healthy donors (dated by TCRdb to about 2017). Regarding the research as a whole: An earlier analysis of some 600 of the donors reported approximately 280 Gb of sequence data and 117 million unique TCR beta sequences obtained from about 200 million T cells. To predict cytomegalovirus infection status, the study brought together high-throughput TCR immunosequencing, statistical association of individual TCRs with disease status, and machine learning. HLA typing covered class I and class II loci at four-digit resolution. The study profiled the T cell repertoires of more than 500 subjects by immunosequencing and related them to cytomegalovirus serostatus. An earlier analysis of several hundred of the donors applied high-throughput TCR beta sequencing to assess whether each TCR beta V gene segment acted as functional or pseudogenic. Every repertoire in the discovery cohort had been generated on one and the same sequencing platform. Roughly 5 DR-DQ haplotypes were handled as single units for association and clustering because linkage in the cohort was strong. In a later genetic analysis, genome-wide SNP genotypes for about 65% of the 666 donors were used, and that subset was treated as a discovery cohort. Donor age, sex, ethnicity and CMV serostatus were compiled alongside the repertoire data. Rather than using new phenotypic data, the later analysis identified candidate immune exposures from TCR beta sequences and from how often those sequences occurred across donors. Among the approximately 400 genotyped donors, about 83% belonged to the genetic ancestry cluster associated with self-reported Caucasian donors. The study was designed to test whether signatures of past pathogen exposure could be identified by cataloging public T cell receptors. Among approximately 370 genotyped donors of the cohort, an average of roughly 230,000 unique TCR beta nucleotide sequences was sequenced per donor, of which 15% to 20% were non-productive. In addition to the first cohort of 666 subjects, a separate validation cohort of about 120 different subjects was used. Approximately 330 gigabases of sequencing data and around 80 million unique TCR sequences made up an early release that covered fewer than 650 HLA-typed donors. A later analysis re-analyzed previously published TCR beta repertoires from 666 donors and added high-resolution HLA genotyping to study TCR occurrence patterns. Typing coverage varied by locus: roughly 629-640 donors for A, B, C, DRB1 and DQB1; more than 500 for DQA1; approximately 610 for DPA1; under 490 for DPB1. What the study reported, not specific to this receptor: Because some donors lacked HLA typing at each locus, the association tests relied only on the typed subset. Assigning TCR associations to individual alleles was difficult when HLA alleles, especially DR and DQ, strongly co-occurred. In vitro tests confirmed that a few of the cytomegalovirus-associated TCR beta chains recognize cytomegalovirus antigens. A further reported finding was that TCR beta sequences accurately predicted the HLA-A and HLA-B alleles for most subjects in the first cohort. A cluster of highly shared sequence variants was judged likely to be a technical artifact of the sequencing pipeline. Roughly uniform sequencing depth across donors was assumed in presence/absence analyses, although this assumption may not hold. The authors suggested that the approach could potentially be extended to other disease states and immunological phenotypes. In a later genetic analysis, fewer N-insertions in productive TCRs were reported among donors in an Asian-associated ancestry cluster than the roughly 700-donor mean. Most TCR sequences were observed very rarely across donors, whereas some public TCRs were present in many individuals. In a later analysis, HLA-associated TCR beta chains were found to be more clonally expanded and to have lower generation probabilities than equally common non-associated chains. A later analysis found that most CMV-associated TCR beta chains appeared HLA-restricted, with HLA associations seemingly driven largely by CMV exposure. The only immune exposure information available for the cohort was CMV serostatus. In a later analysis, several top co-occurrence clusters were reported to appear linked to parvovirus B19, influenza, CMV and Epstein-Barr virus. Correlated functional status among segregating V segments might be attributable to linkage disequilibrium, but an unknown experimental factor could not be ruled out. An association between a missense DCLRE1C variant and V-gene and J-gene trimming of TCR beta chains was found in a later genetic analysis and replicated in an independent cohort. According to a later analysis, TCR association rates differed among HLA loci, with DRB1 alleles showing the most associated TCRs and HLA-C alleles showing the fewest. Specific HLA alleles were associated with roughly 16,000 TCR beta sequences at a false discovery rate of 0.05 in a later analysis. The classifier was reported to diagnose cytomegalovirus status with high specificity and sensitivity in both the original and validation cohorts. The 87-base-pair reads could not distinguish some IMGT-functional V segments, including TRBV6-2 and TRBV6-3, so those segments were excluded. Because counts were too low, more than 15 rarely observed V segments, including chromosome 9 orphons, were left out of the earlier analysis of approximately 500 of the donors. The study gave a list of 150 to 200 TCR beta chains associated with cytomegalovirus. This cohort had only TCR beta chains sequenced, and the lack of alpha or paired-chain data limited which features could be detected. In an earlier analysis of 500 to 650 of the donors, most TCR beta V segments appeared in productive rearrangements about 87% or about 30% of the time, broadly matching IMGT annotations.

Its CDR3 holds 12 amino acids, cysteine through phenylalanine. Here the CDR3 DNA is all that survives: 36 bases in frame from base 1. For CDR1 and CDR2, the germline V gene lists MNHNS and SASEGT. V is reduced by 5 bases and J by 3 bases, leaving a spacing of 8 bases between them. Library preparation was by the immunoSEQ multiplex PCR assay. For the multiplex PCR, a mixture combining 60 forward primers for TCR Vbeta segments and 13 reverse primers for TCR Jbeta segments was used. Amplification of the CDR3 region of rearranged TCR beta genes was performed with a multiplex PCR assay on genomic DNA. On the Illumina HiSeq System, the amplified TCR beta libraries were sequenced as 87-base-pair reads. In the source study's methods: In a later analysis, approximately 74 million unique TCR beta chains were counted across the approximately 640 repertoires, and some 10 million of these chains were shared by at least two donors. Raw reads were error-corrected and collapsed into unique sequences with a nearest-neighbor algorithm that merged closely related sequences to remove PCR and sequencing errors. V, D and J gene segments were assigned by aligning CDR3 sequences to IMGT reference sequences. Each retained sequence needed at least a six-nucleotide match to both a V gene segment and a J gene segment. Rearrangements were classified as productive when the CDR3 lacked stop codons and remained in frame with V and J, and all other rearrangements were classified as non-productive. Following IMGT convention, CDR3 was defined as the stretch from the second conserved V-encoded cysteine to the conserved J-encoded phenylalanine. The earlier analysis of about 610 of the donors excluded sequences that lacked an unambiguous match to a single V gene segment. An earlier analysis of over 450 of the donors classified V segments as functional when productive rearrangements were above 56.7% and as segregating when the standard deviation between donors was above 5%. A statistical classification framework was built for diagnosing cytomegalovirus status from the catalog of TCR beta chain sequences. In a later analysis, V and J genes were assigned by comparing TCR nucleotide sequences against IMGT/GENE-DB human TR gene sequences. Using the TCRdist pipeline, a later analysis assigned CDR3 sequences along with most-parsimonious VDJ recombination scenarios. In a later analysis, each TCR beta chain was defined by its CDR3 amino acid sequence together with its V-gene family, and reads lacking a unique V-gene family were excluded. As a way to deal with suspected cross-contamination and a sequencing artifact, a later analysis dropped over 550 nucleotide sequences that were highly shared and had low generation probability. In a later analysis, a clonal expansion index for each public chain was calculated from normalized within-repertoire ranks of inferred template counts. In a later analysis, generation probabilities were computed with a VDJ recombination model fitted to out-of-frame rearrangements, and the resulting probabilities were checked against IGoR. In a later analysis, TCR-TCR, TCR-HLA and TCR-CMV co-occurrence was scored with hypergeometric tests, and a repertoire-size bias correction was applied to TCR pairs. In a later analysis, false discovery rates were estimated by permuting HLA or CMV assignments 20 times. A later analysis grouped co-occurring TCRs with DBSCAN, adding TCRdist sequence similarity when clustering within HLA-allele-positive subsets. For co-occurrence clustering, repertoires with fewer than 30,000 or more than 120,000 public chains were excluded, along with about five repertoires with anomalous nucleotide sharing. TCRdb stores this immuneACCESS table with in-frame sequences only. Part of the clones is absent; in the studies checked, under half of the shortfall reflects unresolved V genes, and no reason is known for the rest. The DNA gave D and trimming, while V, J and clone size come from that table. This sample has approximately 140,000 clones in its table, and roughly four fifths of those were observed once. The ten largest make up approximately 0.86% of the sample.

The cohort was made up of 666 healthy bone marrow donors. All cohort members were sampled while nominally healthy, although unrecorded immune exposures were likely present. The donor was CMV seronegative and belonged to the group of 350 to 400 seronegative cohort members. Every donor gave a peripheral blood sample, and the peripheral blood mononuclear cells from that sample were used for TCR beta sequencing. Genomic DNA was extracted from the blood cell samples with the Qiagen DNeasy Blood Extraction Kit. Input material: PBMCs. This chain joins TRBV6-1 to TRBJ2-7; tentative D gene TRBD1, with 6 bases matching. The source of this sequence is a woman aged 55-69 years in good health and CMV-seronegative. CDR3 protein: CASSLDSYEQYF. The nucleotides are TGTGCCAGCAGTCTGGACAGCTACGAGCAGTACTTC.